Listed below are T cell receptor beta chains from one sample, sequenced in a study of T cell responses to AZD1222 COVID-19 vaccine. Using immunoSEQ multiplex PCR, the repertoire was profiled, and TCRdb retains in-frame clones only, with some absent. Of about 150,000 clones listed, approximately 90% are singletons. The sample was peripheral blood, taken after recovery from COVID-19. These receptors all come from an adult who had recovered from COVID-19. CDR3s include the opening cysteine and the closing phenylalanine or tryptophan. The D gene is left open where the match is weak. The size of a clone is reported for some rows only, either as once, few or many, or as a class for expanded clones.

V gene	J gene	D gene	clone size	CDR3 protein	CDR3 DNA
TRBV5-4	TRBJ2-1	TRBD2	.	CASSLTSGLYNEQFF	TGTGCCAGCAGCTTGACTAGCGGACTATACAATGAGCAGTTCTTC
TRBV12-3/TRBV12-4	TRBJ2-5	.	.	CASSLAGTETQYF	TGTGCCAGCAGTTTAGCAGGGACAGAGACCCAGTACTTC
TRBV6-5	TRBJ2-7	TRBD2	.	CASSVTSGSPYEQYF	TGTGCCAGCAGCGTGACTAGCGGGTCACCCTACGAGCAGTACTTC
TRBV10-2	TRBJ2-7	TRBD2	.	CASTKGGLAGRSSYEQYF	TGCGCCAGCACCAAAGGGGGACTAGCGGGAAGGAGCTCCTACGAGCAGTACTTC
TRBV9	TRBJ1-3	.	.	CASSVEALGGNTIYF	TGTGCCAGCAGCGTAGAGGCCTTAGGAGGAAACACCATATATTTT
TRBV19	TRBJ1-5	.	.	CASSYENSNQPQHF	TGTGCCAGTAGTTACGAAAATAGCAATCAGCCCCAGCATTTT
TRBV28	TRBJ2-7	TRBD2	once	CASSLRYAGGPGNEQYF	TGTGCCAGCAGTTTGAGGTACGCGGGAGGGCCTGGAAACGAGCAGTACTTC
TRBV6-4	TRBJ1-3	.	few	CASEARAGGNTIYF	TGTGCCAGCGAAGCCAGGGCGGGAGGAAACACCATATATTTT
TRBV9	TRBJ1-3	.	.	CASSVANVLRAGNTIYF	TGTGCCAGCAGCGTAGCAAATGTTCTTCGGGCAGGAAACACCATATATTTT
TRBV5-6	TRBJ1-5	.	.	CASSLDGIGNQPQHF	TGTGCCAGCAGCTTGGACGGGATAGGAAATCAGCCCCAGCATTTT
TRBV3-1/TRBV3-2	TRBJ1-1	.	.	CASSQGLGEAFF	TGTGCCAGCAGCCAAGGGTTGGGGGAGGCTTTCTTT
TRBV18	TRBJ1-2	.	.	CASSPGSGYGYTF	TGTGCCAGCTCACCGGGCAGTGGCTATGGCTACACCTTC
TRBV4-2	TRBJ2-7	.	few	CASSQEARKDAYEQYF	TGTGCCAGCAGCCAAGAGGCCCGTAAGGACGCATACGAGCAGTACTTC
TRBV12-5	TRBJ2-7	.	.	CASASFGGRAYEQYF	TGTGCTAGTGCCAGCTTCGGTGGGCGAGCCTACGAGCAGTACTTC
TRBV5-5	TRBJ1-4	.	once	CASSLVGAEKLFF	TGTGCCAGCAGCTTGGTGGGGGCTGAAAAACTGTTTTTT
TRBV5-1	TRBJ1-4	.	once	CASSLGGSPTNEKLFF	TGCGCCAGCAGCTTGGGGGGATCCCCTACTAATGAAAAACTGTTTTTT
TRBV6-2/TRBV6-3	TRBJ1-2	.	.	CASSYLGDYGYTF	TGTGCCAGCAGTTACTTGGGGGACTATGGCTACACCTTC
TRBV21-1	TRBJ1-4	.	.	CASSPPGLVLANEKLFF	TGTGCCAGCAGCCCGCCGGGTTTGGTGTTGGCTAATGAAAAACTGTTTTTT
TRBV19	TRBJ2-7	.	.	CASTSVSYEQYF	TGTGCCAGTACCTCGGTCTCCTACGAGCAGTACTTC
TRBV7-2	TRBJ1-2	.	.	CASSLLFDRNYGYTF	TGTGCCAGCAGCTTACTGTTTGACAGAAACTATGGCTACACCTTC
TRBV5-6	TRBJ1-3	.	.	CASGDRIRSGNTIYF	TGTGCCAGCGGAGACAGAATCCGCTCTGGAAACACCATATATTTT
TRBV6-5	TRBJ1-1	.	.	CASRAMGASKAFF	TGTGCCAGCAGAGCGATGGGGGCCTCTAAAGCTTTCTTT
TRBV28	TRBJ1-3	.	.	CASSRWDTIYF	TGTGCCAGCAGCCGTTGGGACACCATATATTTT
TRBV27	TRBJ1-5	.	.	CASSSRGSREPQHF	TGTGCCAGCAGTTCGAGGGGGTCCCGAGAGCCCCAGCATTTT
TRBV7-2	TRBJ1-1	.	.	CASSNQLTVNTEAFF	TGTGCCAGCAGCAACCAATTGACGGTTAACACTGAAGCTTTCTTT
TRBV18	TRBJ2-6	.	.	CASSPTSFSGLSGANVLTF	TGTGCCAGCTCCCCAACTTCTTTCTCTGGGCTCTCTGGGGCCAACGTCCTGACTTTC
TRBV7-3	TRBJ2-2	TRBD1	.	CASGQDRRSGELFF	TGTGCCAGCGGACAGGACAGGCGGAGCGGGGAGCTGTTTTTT
TRBV15	TRBJ2-5	.	.	CATSSGEQGSWETQYF	TGTGCCACCAGCAGCGGCGAGCAGGGGAGTTGGGAGACCCAGTACTTC
TRBV2	TRBJ2-5	TRBD1	.	CASTFEGQGGQETQYF	TGTGCCAGCACCTTTGAGGGACAGGGGGGCCAAGAGACCCAGTACTTC
TRBV7-7	TRBJ1-5	TRBD1	.	CASSDRGLGTGGLNSNQPQHF	TGTGCTAGCAGCGATAGAGGTTTGGGGACAGGGGGACTTAATAGCAATCAGCCCCAGCATTTT
TRBV12-3/TRBV12-4	TRBJ2-7	.	.	CASSEQDYEQYF	TGTGCCAGCAGTGAACAGGACTACGAGCAGTACTTC
TRBV7-9	TRBJ2-7	TRBD2	few	CASSLLAGPEKTYEQYF	TGTGCCAGCAGCTTATTAGCGGGCCCCGAAAAGACCTACGAGCAGTACTTC
TRBV19	TRBJ1-3	.	.	CASSIGQTGNTIYF	TGTGCCAGTAGTATTGGGCAGACCGGAAACACCATATATTTT